This entry lists 24 T cell receptor beta chains sequenced from one sample in a study of breast tumors, draining lymph nodes, adjacent tissues. TCRdb re-called the multiplex PCR reads with MiXCR, one entry per CDR3 protein. The sample comprises 130,000 or so distinct CDR3 sequences, less than 25% of which are singletons, and 2.2% rests with the top ten. The lymph nodes were axillary draining lymph nodes from breast cancer patients. Sequencing was done on a sample of axillary lymph node tissue. Source of these receptors: a female donor with breast cancer. Some clones in this sample may be carry-over from other donors' samples.

A remark on this clonotype: This CDR3 is missing its conserved last phenylalanine or tryptophan, likely due to a read error. The chain is built from TRBV10-1 and TRBJ2-7; possibly TRBD1 for D (5 bases). Trimming pared 2 bases from V and 3 bases from J, leaving 5 bases between. Germline assignment: CDR1 WNHNN and CDR2 SYGVQD (reference sequence). The CDR3 covers 12 residues. The CDR3 loop is CASSETGYEQYS. The CDR3 bases are TGCGCCAGCAGTGAGACAGGCTACGAGCAGTACTCC.

This clonotype was seen at least ten times. The rearrangement uses TRBV6-1 and TRBJ2-7; TRBD1 matches at 10 bases. This CDR3 has 14 residues. Looked up from germline, CDR1 is MNHNS and CDR2 is SASEGT. J was trimmed by 5 bases and V by 3 bases; bases with no gene match: 4. CDR3 region: CASSDRDRGDEQYF. The CDR3 bases are TGTGCCAGCAGTGACCGGGACAGGGGCGACGAGCAGTACTTC.

The CDR3 loop reads CASSKTGTSGRATVGGEQFF. The CDR3 bases are TGTGCCAGCTCAAAAACCGGGACTAGCGGGAGGGCCACAGTAGGAGGAGAGCAGTTCTTC. The chain couples TRBV18 to TRBJ2-1; 16 nucleotides line up with TRBD2. This CDR3 spans 20 amino acids. Germline V gene data show CDR1 as KGHSH and CDR2 as LQKENI. The V gene end was trimmed by 5 bases and the J gene end by 10 bases; junction bases not matched to a gene: 20.

This clonotype has a count of ten or more. The J gene is TRBJ2-1, the V gene TRBV5-1; 9 bases map to TRBD2. The CDR3 has 17 residues. CDR1 is SGHRS and CDR2 is YFSETQ in the germline V gene. Trimming took 3 bases from V and 0 from J; bases not matched to a gene: 7. CDR3 sequence (DNA): TGCGCCAGCAGCTCGACTAGCGGACATAGCTCCTACAATGAGCAGTTCTTC. Its translation: CASSSTSGHSSYNEQFF.

The table lists this clonotype with many counts. The chain carries TRBV6-6 and TRBJ2-1; perhaps TRBD2 as D (5 bases). The germline V and J ends were trimmed by 3 bases and 6 bases, with 15 bases remaining between them. The CDR3 length is 15 residues. Germline loops: CDR1 MNHNY, CDR2 SVGAGI (reference sequence). The CDR3 protein is CASSYQREGLNEQFF. CDR3 DNA sequence: TGTGCCAGCAGTTATCAGCGAGAGGGCCTCAATGAGCAGTTCTTC.

The rearrangement joins TRBV30 to TRBJ2-7; TRBD1 matches 10 bases. This CDR3 is 16 amino acids long. J was trimmed by 3 bases and V by 8 bases; bases with no gene match: 16. Germline-derived CDR1 and CDR2 are GTSNPN and SVGIG (reference sequence). CDR3 loop: CARSGQGGSGGYEQYF. The CDR3 DNA sequence: TGTGCCCGGTCCGGACAGGGGGGCAGCGGGGGCTACGAGCAGTACTTC. The full variable domain, rest sourced from reference TRBV30 and TRBJ2-7, is SQTIHQWPATLVQPVGSPLSLECTVEGTSNPNLYWYRQAAGRGLQLLFYSVGIGQISSEVPQNLSASRPQDRQFILSSKKLLLSDSGFYLCARSGQGGSGGYEQYFGPGTRLTVT.

The V gene is TRBV25-1, the J gene TRBJ1-5; no reliable D call. Germline V gives CDR1 MGHDK, CDR2 SYGVNS. The CDR3 spans 14 residues. Trimming removed 3 bases from V and 8 bases from J, with 14 bases in between. The CDR3, as DNA: TGTGCCAGCAGTGATGGGCAGATTGGAGAGCCCCAGCATTTT. It codes for CASSDGQIGEPQHF.

The chain couples TRBV6-2 or TRBV6-3 to TRBJ2-7; D may be TRBD2 (6 bases). V was trimmed by 6 bases and J by 8 bases, leaving 20 bases between them. The CDR3 runs to 14 residues. CDR1 is MNHEY, CDR2 SVGEGT, per germline. CDR3 amino acids: CASSPPASREKQYF. The CDR3 bases are TGTGCCAGCAGCCCCCCCGCGAGCCGGGAGAAGCAGTACTTC.

This clonotype was seen repeatedly, ten times or more. The V gene is TRBV20-1, the J gene TRBJ2-1; the match to TRBD2 covers 9 bases. The junction had 11 bases not matched to a gene; V was cut back by 0 bases and J by 8 bases. This CDR3 is built from 16 residues. Germline V lookup: CDR1 DFQATT, CDR2 SNEGSKA (reference sequence). In DNA form, the CDR3 reads TGCAGTGCTAGAGAGTTAGCGGGAGCCTATAGAGATGAGCAGTTCTTC. This translates into CSARELAGAYRDEQFF.

This clonotype has ten or more counts. As DNA, the CDR3 is TGTGCCAGCAGCCTTGGGACTGAGCAGTTCTTC. Amino acids: CASSLGTEQFF. The chain recombines TRBV27 with TRBJ2-1; D tentatively fits TRBD1 or TRBD2 (5 bases each). This CDR3 is built from 11 residues. Germline V gene sequence: CDR1 MNHEY, CDR2 SMNVEV (reference sequence). V was pared by 6 bases and J by 9 bases, with 9 bases between.

This clonotype was counted at least ten times. V and J are TRBV5-1 and TRBJ1-2; tentatively, D is TRBD1 (5 bases). Between the trimmed V and J ends, which lost 4 bases and 1 base, there was a span of 20 bases. CDR3 length equals 17 residues. The germline gives CDR1 SGHRS, CDR2 YFSETQ. CDR3 DNA sequence: TGCGCCAGCAGCACCCAACCCGGGACGCAACTTAACTATGGCTACACCTTC. Residues: CASSTQPGTQLNYGYTF.

At least ten counts were recorded for this clonotype. V and J are TRBV4-1 and TRBJ2-2; the D call may be TRBD1 or TRBD2 (5 bases each). This CDR3 comprises 15 residues. V was pared by 4 bases and J by 1 base, with 10 bases between. Germline CDR1 MGHRA, CDR2 YSYEKL. The CDR3 protein is CASSPGTVNTGELFF. CDR3 sequence (DNA): TGCGCCAGCAGCCCCGGGACGGTGAACACCGGGGAGCTGTTTTTT.

This clonotype was found many times. The chain uses TRBV5-1 and TRBJ2-5; D is ambiguous. Germline CDR1 is SGHRS and CDR2 is YFSETQ. V was trimmed by 2 bases and J by 1 base, leaving 9 bases between them. This CDR3 has 14 amino acids. The CDR3 DNA sequence: TGCGCCAGCAGCTTTACTTCAAGCCAAGAGACCCAGTACTTC. It is translated as CASSFTSSQETQYF.

This clonotype was counted at least ten times. The chain combines TRBV5-1 with TRBJ2-7; D is possibly TRBD1 (6 bases). V dropped 0 bases and J dropped 5 bases, with 18 bases sitting between them. Germline-derived CDR1 and CDR2 are SGHRS and YFSETQ. This CDR3 is 16 amino acids long. The CDR3 DNA reads TGCGCCAGCAGCTTGGGGACCCTACAGGGTACCCACGAGCAGTACTTC. This gives the protein CASSLGTLQGTHEQYF.

This clonotype appeared many times. The chain employs TRBV27 and TRBJ2-7; tentatively, D is TRBD2 (5 bases). V lost 3 bases and J 3 bases, leaving 9 bases between the germline ends. The CDR3 loop spans 13 amino acids. Germline CDR1 is MNHEY and CDR2 is SMNVEV (reference sequence). The CDR3, as DNA: TGTGCCAGCAGTTTTAGCGCCCTCTACGAGCAGTACTTC. Amino acid sequence: CASSFSALYEQYF.

This clonotype was seen ten or more times. V gene TRBV28 combines with J gene TRBJ2-7; no reliable D call. V was pared by 3 bases and J by 3 bases, with 15 bases between. The germline V gene has CDR1 MDHEN and CDR2 SYDVKM. The CDR3 has 15 amino acids. The CDR3, as DNA: TGTGCCAGCAGTTTGTACCTGGCAGGAAACTACGAGCAGTACTTC. Translated: CASSLYLAGNYEQYF.

This clonotype has ten or more counts. This sequence joins TRBV7-8 and TRBJ1-3; D remains ambiguous. The V gene lost 4 bases and the J gene lost 0 bases, with 4 bases spanning the gap. CDR1 is SGHVS and CDR2 is FQNEAQ in the germline V gene. The CDR3 runs to 13 residues. CDR3 sequence reads: CASSSNSGNTIYF. The CDR3 DNA reads as TGTGCCAGCAGCTCAAACTCTGGAAACACCATATATTTT. Full variable domain (rest looked up from reference TRBV7-8 and TRBJ1-3): GAGVSQSPRYKVAKRGQDVALRCDPISGHVSLFWYQQALGQGPEFLTYFQNEAQLDKSGLPSDRFFAERPEGSVSTLKIQRTQQEDSAVYLCASSSNSGNTIYFGEGSWLTVV.

This clonotype was counted many times. The V call is TRBV18, the J call TRBJ2-2; no clear D gene. Per germline, CDR1 KGHSH and CDR2 LQKENI. The CDR3 runs 13 residues. V was trimmed by 3 bases and J by 5 bases, leaving 7 bases between them. CDR3 residues: CASSPEWTGELFF. For the CDR3, the DNA is TGTGCCAGCTCACCTGAATGGACCGGGGAGCTGTTTTTT.

This clonotype was detected many times. The V call is TRBV20-1, the J call TRBJ2-1; TRBD2 agrees at 10 bases. V lost 1 base, J lost 6 bases, and 6 bases stayed unmatched. The germline CDR1 and CDR2 sequences are DFQATT and SNEGSKA (reference sequence). This CDR3 comprises 15 residues. The CDR3 nucleotides read TGCAGTGCTAGAGCAAGCGGGAGGGGGCCCAATGAGCAGTTCTTC. Amino acid sequence: CSARASGRGPNEQFF.

Turning to this clonotype: Being one base from a much bigger clone, this may be a read error. The genes are TRBV29-1 and TRBJ2-6, with D tentatively TRBD1 or TRBD2 (5 bases each). CDR1 and CDR2 (germline): SQVTM, ANQGSEA. This CDR3 is 13 amino acids long. V gave up 7 bases and J gave up 4 bases, with 11 bases separating them. CDR3 amino acids: CSAGWGGANVLTF. The CDR3, as DNA: TGCAGCGCTGGGTGGGGGGGGGCCAACGTCCTGACTTTC.

This clonotype was seen ten or more times. The chain has TRBV5-1 and TRBJ2-3; 10 nucleotides align to TRBD2. The germline gives CDR1 SGHRS, CDR2 YFSETQ. This CDR3 has 15 amino acids. Losses at the gene ends were 2 bases for V and 2 bases for J; bases not matched to a gene: 2. As DNA, the CDR3 is TGCGCCAGCAGCTTCACTAGCGGGGTCACAGATACGCAGTATTTT. It is translated as CASSFTSGVTDTQYF.

At least ten counts were recorded for this clonotype. The rearrangement joins TRBV25-1 to TRBJ1-2; the D is unclear. CDR3 length: 15 amino acids. V was cut by 3 bases and J by 3 bases, with 14 bases left in between. CDR1 is MGHDK, CDR2 SYGVNS, per germline. The CDR3 sequence is CASSDRGEAHYGYTF. The CDR3 coding sequence is TGTGCCAGCAGTGATAGAGGAGAGGCCCACTATGGCTACACCTTC.

Worth noting for this clonotype: A much larger clone differs by one base, so this may be a read error. The chain is built from TRBV4-1 and TRBJ1-5; 8 nucleotides align to TRBD1. V shed 1 base, J shed 5 bases, and the junction held 4 bases outside the gene matches. The CDR3 is 15 residues long. Germline CDR1 reads MGHRA; CDR2 reads YSYEKL. The CDR3 DNA follows: TGCGCCAGCAGCCAAGGATCAGGGGGCGATCAGCCCCAGCATTTT. It specifies CASSQGSGGDQPQHF.

This clonotype was detected a few times. A single base separates this from a much larger clone, so it may be a read error. The rearrangement joins TRBV14 to TRBJ2-7; TRBD2 aligns across 9 bases. The CDR3 loop spans 15 amino acids. Trimming took 0 bases from V and 6 from J; bases not matched to a gene: 6. Germline V gene lookup returns CDR1 SGHDN and CDR2 FVKESK. CDR3 DNA sequence: TGTGCCAGCAGCCAAGACGTCGTAGCGGGAGCCGAGCAGTACTTC. This codes for CASSQDVVAGAEQYF.